The next 23 T cell receptor beta chains were all read from a single sample in a study of T cells in Graves' hyperthyroidism and ophthalmopathy. The TCR beta CDR3 regions underwent amplification using RNA transcripts as the source. First-round RT-PCR of the TCR CDR3 relied on the HTBI primer set. In TCRdb, the multiplex PCR reads were re-called with MiXCR into one record per CDR3 protein. The repertoire holds about 400,000 distinct CDR3 sequences, 20% to 30% seen once, with less than 75% in the top ten. Sequencing was carried out using blood. The receptors here all came from a man in his fifties with Graves' hyperthyroidism.

V usage is TRBV4-1 and J usage is TRBJ1-6; D is undetermined. This CDR3 comprises 13 residues. The germline V gene encodes CDR1 MGHRA and CDR2 YSYEKL. The V end was cut by 0 bases, the J end by 9 bases, with 6 bases between. The CDR3 spells CASSQERVSPLHF. Written as DNA, the CDR3 is TGCGCCAGCAGCCAAGAGAGGGTTTCACCCCTCCACTTT.

There are a few counts of this clonotype. The chain carries TRBV5-4 and TRBJ2-7, with 12 bases fitting TRBD1. This CDR3 has 16 amino acids. V dropped 5 bases and J dropped 8; count of bases not matched to a gene: 14. CDR1 is SGHNT and CDR2 is YYREEE in the germline V gene (reference sequence). DNA for the CDR3: TGTGCCAGCAGTTCCGGGACAGGGGGCGATTTGGGAAAGCAGTACTTC. Its translation: CASSSGTGGDLGKQYF.

This chain connects TRBV6-5 to TRBJ2-1; D possibly corresponds to TRBD2 (6 bases). Trimming removed 2 bases at V and 10 bases at J, with 6 bases between. Germline CDR1 MNHEY, CDR2 SVGAGI. CDR3 size: 11 residues. CDR3 region: CASSYGREQFF. The DNA for the CDR3 is TGTGCCAGCAGTTACGGGAGGGAGCAGTTCTTC.

The chain has TRBV29-1 and TRBJ2-7, with D uncertain. Germline-derived CDR1 and CDR2 are SQVTM and ANQGSEA. Trimming took off 7 bases at V and 1 base at J, with 11 bases between the two ends. CDR3 size: 12 residues. CDR3: CSAETESYEQYF. The CDR3 DNA follows: TGCAGCGCTGAGACTGAATCCTACGAGCAGTACTTC.

The chain joins TRBV11-1 to TRBJ2-5, with 9 positions matching TRBD1. V shed 6 bases and J 1 base; nucleotides not matched to a gene: 3. The CDR3 loop spans 14 amino acids. Per germline, CDR1 SGHAT and CDR2 FQDESV (reference sequence). CDR3 sequence reads: CASRDRGFQETQYF. CDR3 nucleotide sequence: TGTGCCAGCAGAGACAGGGGGTTCCAAGAGACCCAGTACTTC.

This clonotype has just a few counts. The rearrangement uses TRBV6-7 and TRBJ2-7; D unclear. TRBV6-7 is marked as an open reading frame, function uncertain. The CDR3 is 14 residues long. With 2 bases removed from V and 2 bases from J, the gap between germline ends came to 10 bases. The DNA for the CDR3 is TGTGCCAGCAGTTACCCGGCGGCTACCTACGAGCAGTACTTC. This encodes CASSYPAATYEQYF.

Notes on this clonotype: Relative to the germline gene, one junction end is altered; a read error may explain this. This sequence joins TRBV20-1 and TRBJ2-3; 7 nucleotides line up with TRBD1. From germline, CDR1 is DFQATT and CDR2 SNEGSKA (reference sequence). This CDR3 contains 14 residues. CDR3 protein: CSARDYARTGTQYF. DNA of the CDR3: TGCAGTGCTAGAGATTACGCTAGGACAGGTACGCAGTATTTT.

This clonotype has only a few counts. The J gene is TRBJ2-2, the V gene TRBV20-1; 11 nucleotides line up with TRBD2. The CDR3 extends over 16 amino acids. The V gene end was trimmed by 5 bases and the J gene end by 5 bases; junction bases not matched to a gene: 10. In germline, CDR1 is DFQATT, CDR2 SNEGSKA (reference sequence). As DNA, the CDR3 is TGCAGTGCTCCTCTTGGGGGGACTAGCGGAACCGGGGAGCTGTTTTTT. Protein product: CSAPLGGTSGTGELFF.

J is TRBJ1-1 and V is TRBV11-2; D is ambiguous. The V gene's germline CDR1 is SGHAT and CDR2 FQNNGV. With 5 bases removed from V and 2 bases from J, the gap between germline ends came to 6 bases. This CDR3 has 12 amino acids. CDR3 sequence (DNA): TGTGCCAGCAGCCACTCTAACACTGAAGCTTTCTTT. Translating it yields CASSHSNTEAFF. The variable domain in full, completed from reference TRBV11-2 and TRBJ1-1, reads EAGVAQSPRYKIIEKRQSVAFWCNPISGHATLYWYQQILGQGPKLLIQFQNNGVVDDSQLPKDRFSAERLKGVDSTLKIQPAKLEDSAVYLCASSHSNTEAFFGQGTRLTVV.

The chain carries TRBV6-1 and TRBJ2-7; weak D call: TRBD1 (6 bases). This CDR3 has 14 amino acids. The V and J ends lost 4 bases and 1 base respectively, with 11 bases between them. Germline V CDR1 and CDR2: MNHNS, SASEGT. The CDR3 loop reads CASSVDRRSYEQYF. The CDR3 DNA reads TGTGCCAGCAGTGTGGACAGACGGTCCTACGAGCAGTACTTC.

The chain recombines TRBV2 with TRBJ2-5; D possibly corresponds to TRBD2 (6 bases). Trimming pared 6 bases from V and 5 bases from J, leaving 13 bases between. Per the germline V gene, CDR1 is SNHLY and CDR2 is FYNNEI. The CDR3 is made up of 13 amino acids. DNA for the CDR3: TGTGCCAGCAGCGCTGCAGGGAGGGAGACCCAGTACTTC. Amino acids: CASSAAGRETQYF. The full variable domain, in which reference TRBV2 and TRBJ2-5 provide the parts outside the CDR3, is EPEVTQTPSHQVTQMGQEVILRCVPISNHLYFYWYRQILGQKVEFLVSFYNNEISEKSEIFDDQFSVERPDGSNFTLKIRSTKLEDSAMYFCASSAAGRETQYFGPGTRLLVL.

The chain carries TRBV4-1 and TRBJ1-2; D not resolved. This CDR3 comprises 13 residues. CDR1 is MGHRA and CDR2 is YSYEKL in the germline V gene. Trimming took 2 bases from V and 8 from J, leaving 12 bases between them. CDR3 residues: CASSQYWRGGYTF. The CDR3 DNA sequence: TGCGCCAGCAGCCAATATTGGCGAGGAGGCTACACCTTC.

This clonotype came up a few times. The chain uses TRBV3-1 and TRBJ2-3; D remains ambiguous. Deletions cut 4 bases from V and 7 bases from J, with 12 bases between. This CDR3 spans 13 amino acids. Germline CDR1 reads LGHDT; CDR2 reads YNNKEL (reference sequence). The CDR3 bases are TGTGCCAGCAGCCTCCCCGAGACGAATACGCAGTATTTT. It is translated as CASSLPETNTQYF.

In its sample, this clonotype was seen a few times. This rearrangement joins TRBV24-1 to TRBJ2-3, with D perhaps TRBD1 (5 bases). Germline lookup yields CDR1 KGHDR and CDR2 SFDVKD. V was pared by 3 bases and J by 2 bases, with 14 bases between. The CDR3 covers 16 residues. The CDR3 DNA reads as TGTGCCACCAGTGATCCTGGGGCGGCCTACACAGATACGCAGTATTTT. Protein sequence: CATSDPGAAYTDTQYF.

This clonotype was counted between two and nine times. The rearrangement uses TRBV7-2 and TRBJ2-3, with D perhaps TRBD1 or TRBD2 (5 bases each). Deletions cut 2 bases from V and 1 base from J, with 13 bases between. The CDR3 totals 16 residues. CDR1 SGHTA and CDR2 FQGNSA come from the germline V gene. The chain's CDR3 is CASSLSPGTGTDTQYF. CDR3 bases: TGTGCCAGCAGCTTAAGCCCGGGGACGGGCACAGATACGCAGTATTTT.

There are a few counts of this clonotype. CDR3 loop: CAWRFGTEAFF. CDR3 nucleotide sequence: TGTGCCTGGAGGTTTGGTACTGAAGCTTTCTTT. This chain connects TRBV30 to TRBJ1-1, with D unresolved. The germline gives CDR1 GTSNPN, CDR2 SVGIG (reference sequence). The V gene lost 3 bases and the J gene lost 5 bases, with 7 bases spanning the gap. The CDR3 is 11 residues long.

The chain uses TRBV7-9 and TRBJ2-7; no reliable D call. This CDR3 is built from 15 residues. V dropped 1 base and J dropped 0 bases, with 10 bases sitting between them. Germline-derived CDR1 and CDR2 are SEHNR and FQNEAQ (reference sequence). CDR3 DNA: TGTGCCAGCAGCTTAGTTGACTTTCGCTCCTACGAGCAGTACTTC. Protein: CASSLVDFRSYEQYF.

The chain uses TRBV7-9 and TRBJ1-1, with 8 nucleotides matching TRBD1. CDR3 length equals 18 residues. After removal of 3 bases from V and 5 bases from J, the junction contained 17 bases not matched to a gene. Germline lookup yields CDR1 SEHNR and CDR2 FQNEAQ (reference sequence). The CDR3 here is CASSFHSFRGPIGTEAFF. For the CDR3, the DNA is TGTGCCAGCAGCTTCCATAGCTTCAGGGGGCCAATTGGTACTGAAGCTTTCTTT.

This clonotype was seen a handful of times. V and J are TRBV27 and TRBJ2-1; D remains ambiguous. CDR1 is MNHEY, CDR2 SMNVEV, per germline (reference sequence). The length of the CDR3 is 14 residues. Trimming pared 6 bases from V and 5 bases from J, leaving 14 bases between. CDR3 region: CASRNGYGNNEQFF. CDR3 DNA sequence: TGTGCCAGCAGGAATGGTTACGGAAACAATGAGCAGTTCTTC.

As regards this clonotype: Compared with germline, one end of the junction differs, possibly owing to a read error. This sequence joins TRBV15 and TRBJ2-5; TRBD1 agrees at 7 bases. This CDR3 has 14 residues. Germline lookup yields CDR1 LNHNV and CDR2 YYDKDF (reference sequence). CDR3 DNA sequence: TGTCCCACCAGCAGAGACAGGGCAGCAAAGACCCAGTACTTC. Residues: CPTSRDRAAKTQYF.

V usage is TRBV12-5 and J usage is TRBJ1-1, with D unresolved. Germline CDR1 is LGHNT and CDR2 is FRNRAP. V dropped 5 bases and J dropped 6 bases, with 16 bases sitting between them. This CDR3 spans 14 amino acids. CDR3 bases: TGTGCTAGTGGTCCCCAGGACCGCGAACCTGAAGCTTTCTTT. Translated, it gives CASGPQDREPEAFF.

This chain links TRBV13 with TRBJ2-5; no definite D call. The CDR3 is 15 amino acids. Trimming took 5 bases from V and 4 from J, leaving 17 bases between them. CDR1 PRHDT and CDR2 FYEKMQ come from the germline V gene (reference sequence). CDR3 DNA sequence: TGTGCCAGCAGCACCCGGGCCTCCCCTGGAGAGACCCAGTACTTC. Its translation: CASSTRASPGETQYF.

This clonotype was found once. The junction does not match germline at one end; this may be a read error. CDR3: CASSAWTSGKTGEQFF. For the CDR3, the DNA is TGTGCCAGCAGCGCCTGGACTAGCGGGAAAACCGGGGAGCAGTTTTTT. The V and J genes are TRBV7-9 and TRBJ2-2, with TRBD2 matching over 12 bases. Germline V CDR1 and CDR2: SEHNR, FQNEAQ (reference sequence). The CDR3 has 16 residues.